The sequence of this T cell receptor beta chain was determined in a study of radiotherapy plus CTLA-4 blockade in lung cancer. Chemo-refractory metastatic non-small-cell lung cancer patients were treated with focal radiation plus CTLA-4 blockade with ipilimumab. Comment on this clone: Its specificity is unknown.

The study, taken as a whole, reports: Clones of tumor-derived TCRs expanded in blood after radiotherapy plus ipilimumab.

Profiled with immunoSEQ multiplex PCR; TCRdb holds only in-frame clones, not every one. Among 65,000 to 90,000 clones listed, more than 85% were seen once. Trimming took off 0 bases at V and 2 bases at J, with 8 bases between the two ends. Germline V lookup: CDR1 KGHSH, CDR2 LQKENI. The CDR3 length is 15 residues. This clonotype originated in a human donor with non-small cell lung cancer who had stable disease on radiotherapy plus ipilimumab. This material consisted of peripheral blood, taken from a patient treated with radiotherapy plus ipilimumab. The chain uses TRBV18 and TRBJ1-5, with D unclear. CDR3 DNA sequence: TGTGCCAGCTCACCACCAGGGATTGGCAATCAGCCCCAGCATTTT. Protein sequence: CASSPPGIGNQPQHF. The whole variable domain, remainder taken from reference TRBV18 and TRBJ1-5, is NAGVMQNPRHLVRRRGQEARLRCSPMKGHSHVYWYRQLPEEGLKFMVYLQKENIIDESGMPKERFSAEFPKEGPSILRIQQVVRGDSAAYFCASSPPGIGNQPQHFGDGTRLSIL.